The next 26 T cell receptor beta chains were all read from a single sample in a study of regulatory T cells in long-lasting Graves disease. Assembly of TCR beta libraries relied on iRepertoire HTBI primers together with Arm-PCR of CDR3 regions. TCRdb called the multiplex PCR reads again in MiXCR, with one record for every CDR3 protein. Among 450,000 to 700,000 distinct CDR3 sequences listed, approximately 15% were seen once. Time point indicated: newly diagnosed GD, antithyroid drugs for less than 3 months. Following extraction of RNA from PBMCs, that RNA was used to make the TCR library. The sample also formed part of further work on T cells in Graves' hyperthyroidism and ophthalmopathy.

The material sequenced was peripheral blood mononuclear cells (PBMCs), taken at new diagnosis, from a patient treated with antithyroid drugs. The receptor source for this set is a man aged 25 to 40 with Graves disease.

As concerns this clonotype: Because it lacks the conserved phenylalanine or tryptophan at the end, this CDR3 is likely a read error. The chain combines TRBV5-1 with TRBJ2-1; tentatively, D is TRBD2 (6 bases). The CDR3 is 16 residues long. The V gene lost 3 bases and the J gene lost 0 bases, with 13 bases spanning the gap. From germline, CDR1 is SGHRS and CDR2 YFSETQ. The CDR3 region is CASSSRDGSSYNEQFL. Here the CDR3 DNA reads TGCGCCAGCAGCTCCCGGGACGGGAGCTCCTACAATGAGCAGTTCCTC.

This clonotype was observed many times. The chain joins TRBV20-1 to TRBJ2-2, with D perhaps TRBD2 (5 bases). Trimming took off 6 bases at V and 3 bases at J, with 14 bases between the two ends. Germline CDR1 reads DFQATT; CDR2 reads SNEGSKA (reference sequence). This CDR3 has 14 residues. The CDR3, as DNA: TGCAGTGCCTATAGCGTGACCGACACCGGGGAGCTGTTTTTT. This sequence encodes CSAYSVTDTGELFF.

In this sample, this clonotype turned up many times. The chain has TRBV29-1 and TRBJ2-1, with 7 bases that match TRBD2. The CDR3 has 13 amino acids. V trimming: 6 bases; J trimming: 9 bases; junction bases outside the gene matches: 11. Germline assignment: CDR1 SQVTM and CDR2 ANQGSEA. CDR3 sequence reads: CSVLAATWSEQFF. CDR3 bases: TGCAGCGTGCTAGCGGCTACTTGGAGTGAGCAGTTCTTC.

The chain is built from TRBV3-1 and TRBJ2-1; D is unresolved. This CDR3 spans 15 amino acids. The V and J ends lost 1 base and 11 bases respectively, with 18 bases between them. In germline, CDR1 is LGHDT, CDR2 YNNKEL (reference sequence). The CDR3 here is CASSQVSPRSMKQFF. The CDR3 DNA follows: TGTGCCAGCAGCCAAGTCTCGCCCAGATCAATGAAGCAGTTCTTC.

This clonotype was seen many times. The rearrangement links TRBV7-2 to TRBJ2-3; tentative D call: TRBD2 (6 bases). In germline, CDR1 is SGHTA, CDR2 FQGNSA. The CDR3 contains 14 residues. With 1 base removed from V and 5 bases from J, the gap between germline ends came to 10 bases. CDR3 amino acids: CASSLGRVRDTQYF. In nucleotides, the CDR3 is TGTGCCAGCAGCTTAGGGAGGGTCCGAGATACGCAGTATTTT. Looking up the rest from reference TRBV7-2 and TRBJ2-3 gives the full variable domain: GAGVSQSPSNKVTEKGKDVELRCDPISGHTALYWYRQSLGQGLEFLIYFQGNSAPDKSGLPSDRFSAERTGGSVSTLTIQRTQQEDSAVYLCASSLGRVRDTQYFGPGTRLTVL.

There are many counts of this clonotype. The rearrangement uses TRBV7-2 and TRBJ2-5, with D possibly TRBD1 on 6 matching bases. This CDR3 is 12 amino acids long. V was clipped by 6 bases and J by 4 bases, with 9 bases between them. CDR1 is SGHTA, CDR2 FQGNSA, per germline. CDR3 loop: CASSRRGETQYF. For the CDR3, the DNA is TGTGCCAGCAGTCGCAGGGGAGAGACCCAGTACTTC.

This clonotype came up many times. The rearrangement uses TRBV7-9 and TRBJ2-1, with a weak D call TRBD1 (5 bases). The CDR3 is made up of 14 amino acids. Germline values: CDR1 SEHNR, CDR2 FQNEAQ (reference sequence). V lost 1 base and J 10 bases, leaving 14 bases between the germline ends. In DNA form, the CDR3 reads TGTGCCAGCAGCTTAGGTGGTGGGGCATTGGAGCAGTTCTTC. Protein: CASSLGGGALEQFF.

Remarks on this clonotype: A read error is possible here, since a much larger clone lies one base away. The V call is TRBV7-9, the J call TRBJ1-4; 10 bases are shared with TRBD1. CDR1 is SEHNR, CDR2 FQNEAQ, per germline (reference sequence). There are 17 residues in the CDR3. Losses at the gene ends were 5 bases for V and 6 bases for J; bases not matched to a gene: 12. The CDR3 region is CASSQTYSGTGDEKLFF. The CDR3 region has the DNA TGTGCCAGCAGCCAGACCTACTCCGGGACAGGGGATGAAAAACTGTTTTTT.

The sample holds many counts of this clonotype. The rearrangement uses TRBV2 and TRBJ1-2; 9 bases fit TRBD1. V was pared by 6 bases and J by 4 bases, with 3 bases of the junction left unmatched. CDR3 length: 13 residues. Germline CDR1 is SNHLY and CDR2 is FYNNEI. The DNA of the CDR3 is TGTGCCAGCAGCAGGGACAGGGCCTATGGCTACACCTTC. The encoded protein is CASSRDRAYGYTF.

This clonotype was detected many times. The gene calls are TRBV11-2 and TRBJ2-7; possibly TRBD1 or TRBD2 for D (6 bases each). The V and J ends lost 3 bases and 5 bases respectively, with 8 bases between them. Germline V gene lookup returns CDR1 SGHAT and CDR2 FQNNGV. There are 12 residues in the CDR3. CDR3 region: CASSFGGDEQYF. CDR3 sequence (DNA): TGTGCCAGCAGCTTCGGGGGCGACGAGCAGTACTTC.

V is TRBV20-1 and J is TRBJ2-1; TRBD2 matches at 12 bases. The length of the CDR3 is 15 residues. With 6 bases clipped from V and 5 bases from J, the junction kept 8 bases outside the gene matches. The germline CDR1 and CDR2 sequences are DFQATT and SNEGSKA (reference sequence). For the CDR3, the DNA is TGCAGTGCGAACCGACTAGCGGGAGACCACAATGAGCAGTTCTTC. It codes for CSANRLAGDHNEQFF.

This clonotype was found many times. The CDR3, as DNA: TGTGCCAGCAGCTTTCAGAGGTACACTGAAGCTTTCTTT. Protein: CASSFQRYTEAFF. The gene calls are TRBV7-3 and TRBJ1-1; D is unresolved. CDR3 length: 13 amino acids. Germline V lookup: CDR1 SGHTA, CDR2 FQGTGA. Trimming took 3 bases from V and 3 from J, leaving 8 bases between them. Together with reference TRBV7-3 and TRBJ1-1, the CDR3 gives the full variable domain: GAGVSQTPSNKVTEKGKYVELRCDPISGHTALYWYRQSLGQGPEFLIYFQGTGAADDSGLPNDRFFAVRPEGSVSTLKIQRTERGDSAVYLCASSFQRYTEAFFGQGTRLTVV.

This clonotype was detected ten times or more. Possible read error: a much larger clone is one base away. The chain has TRBV12-3 or TRBV12-4 and TRBJ2-3; D not certain. Trimming shortened V by 6 bases and J by 2 bases, and 6 bases separated the two germline ends. This CDR3 is 12 amino acids long. The CDR3 bases are TGTGCCAGCAGCTTTTTCACAGATACGCAGTATTTT. This sequence encodes CASSFFTDTQYF.

The CDR3 here is CASTDSSEAFF. For the CDR3, the DNA is TGTGCCAGCACCGACAGTTCTGAAGCTTTCTTT. The chain is built from TRBV6-2 or TRBV6-3 and TRBJ1-1; a weak D match, TRBD1 (5 bases). The CDR3 spans 11 residues. The V gene's germline CDR1 is MNHEY and CDR2 SVGEGT. V dropped 7 bases and J dropped 6 bases, with 9 bases sitting between them.

The V gene is TRBV5-5, the J gene TRBJ1-1, with D perhaps TRBD1 (5 bases). The CDR3 has 15 residues. The V end lost 2 bases, the J end lost 0 bases, and 11 bases lay between the germline ends. Germline V gene data show CDR1 as SGHKS and CDR2 as YYEKEE (reference sequence). DNA of the CDR3: TGTGCCAGCAGCTTCATCAGGGACTTGAACACTGAAGCTTTCTTT. Translation: CASSFIRDLNTEAFF.

The chain joins TRBV9 to TRBJ2-7; D is possibly TRBD1 or TRBD2 (5 bases each). V was cut by 3 bases and J by 5 bases, with 18 bases left in between. Germline V gene sequence: CDR1 SGDLS, CDR2 YYNGEE. The CDR3 runs 15 residues. The CDR3 region has the DNA TGTGCCAGCAGCGCGGGGTTGGGGGTCGGTGACGAGCAGTACTTC. The encoded protein is CASSAGLGVGDEQYF.

Note on this clonotype: A read error is possible here, since a much larger clone lies one base away. V usage is TRBV20-1 and J usage is TRBJ2-1; 11 positions match TRBD2. From germline, CDR1 is DFQATT and CDR2 SNEGSKA (reference sequence). The length of the CDR3 is 16 residues. The CDR3 region has the DNA TGCAGTGCTCCCCCCCGGGGACTAGCGGAGTACAATGGGCAGTTCTTC. As protein: CSAPPRGLAEYNGQFF.

The chain links TRBV3-1 to TRBJ2-1, with D unclear. The V gene lost 4 bases and the J gene lost 7 bases, with 5 bases spanning the gap. Germline CDR1 LGHDT, CDR2 YNNKEL (reference sequence). The CDR3 sequence is 11 residues long. CDR3: CASSRLNEQFF. CDR3 nucleotides: TGTGCCAGCAGCCGCCTGAATGAGCAGTTCTTC.

The genes are TRBV27 and TRBJ1-5; D remains unclear. Germline V gene data show CDR1 as MNHEY and CDR2 as SMNVEV (reference sequence). The germline V and J ends were trimmed by 11 bases and 7 bases, with 6 bases remaining between them. The length of the CDR3 is 9 residues. This chain's CDR3 is CAFAQPQHF. The DNA for the CDR3 is TGTGCCTTTGCACAGCCCCAGCATTTT.

This CDR3 is CASSRGGGLRGYTF. The CDR3 coding sequence is TGTGCCAGCAGTCGGGGGGGAGGGTTGCGGGGCTACACCTTC. The chain employs TRBV28 and TRBJ1-2; D might be TRBD1 (5 bases). V was pared by 5 bases and J by 8 bases, with 18 bases between. Germline loops: CDR1 MDHEN, CDR2 SYDVKM. The CDR3 runs to 14 residues.

This clonotype was seen at least ten times. The chain carries TRBV13 and TRBJ2-7; 8 bases line up with TRBD2. V trimming: 6 bases; J trimming: 6 bases; junction bases outside the gene matches: 10. This CDR3 region has 14 residues. Germline lookup yields CDR1 PRHDT and CDR2 FYEKMQ (reference sequence). CDR3 sequence reads: CASRRGLGVLEQYF. In nucleotides, the CDR3 is TGTGCCAGCAGACGGGGACTAGGAGTCCTCGAGCAGTACTTC. The variable domain in full, with the rest retrieved from reference TRBV13 and TRBJ2-7, is AAGVIQSPRHLIKEKRETATLKCYPIPRHDTVYWYQQGPGQDPQFLISFYEKMQSDKGSIPDRFSAQQFSDYHSELNMSSLELGDSALYFCASRRGLGVLEQYFGPGTRLTVT.

As for this clonotype: Possible read error: a much larger clone is one base away. The rearrangement links TRBV7-2 to TRBJ2-1; the D gene is possibly TRBD2 (5 bases). Germline V gene sequence: CDR1 SGHTA, CDR2 FQGNSA. The CDR3 contains 13 residues. The CDR3 loop is CVSSLELVFEQFF. CDR3 sequence (DNA): TGTGTCAGCAGCCTAGAACTAGTTTTTGAGCAGTTCTTC.

This clonotype was recorded many times. The chain carries TRBV12-3 or TRBV12-4 and TRBJ2-5, with 10 bases matching TRBD2. V lost 6 bases, J lost 5 bases, and 6 bases stayed unmatched. The CDR3 totals 14 residues. The CDR3 DNA follows: TGTGCCAGCAGCAGCGGACTAGCGGTTGAGACCCAGTACTTC. It yields the protein CASSSGLAVETQYF.

This clonotype has at least ten counts. The chain is built from TRBV27 and TRBJ2-7; 12 bases line up with TRBD2. This CDR3 has 18 amino acids. V shed 4 bases, J shed 2 bases, and the junction held 12 bases outside the gene matches. Germline loops: CDR1 MNHEY, CDR2 SMNVEV (reference sequence). CDR3 bases: TGTGCCAGCAGTTCCGACCTCCGGACTAGCGGGACACCCTACGAGCAGTACTTC. Protein product: CASSSDLRTSGTPYEQYF.

The sample holds many counts of this clonotype. This sequence joins TRBV20-1 and TRBJ2-3; TRBD1 matches at 9 bases. CDR1 DFQATT and CDR2 SNEGSKA come from the germline V gene (reference sequence). This CDR3 region has 15 residues. J was trimmed by 5 bases and V by 3 bases; bases with no gene match: 9. CDR3 nucleotides: TGCAGTGCTAGCCCGAGGGACAGGGCCGTAGATACGCAGTATTTT. Its translation is CSASPRDRAVDTQYF.

The chain employs TRBV20-1 and TRBJ2-3; tentative D call: TRBD1 (7 bases). Germline loops: CDR1 DFQATT, CDR2 SNEGSKA (reference sequence). The length of the CDR3 is 14 residues. The V end was cut by 3 bases, the J end by 6 bases, with 16 bases between. The CDR3 bases are TGCAGTGCTAGTGGAGGGGGCAGGTGGGATACGCAGTATTTT. Protein sequence: CSASGGGRWDTQYF.